A single sample gave rise to the 18 T cell receptor beta chains below, sequenced in a study of blood T cell repertoires in COVID-19. Profiling relied on immunoSEQ multiplex PCR, and the TCRdb table lists in-frame clones only, not all of them. The sample contains roughly 110,000 clones, more than 80% of which appear only once. The sequencing input was peripheral blood. The receptors shown here come from a woman between 55 and 75 years old with COVID-19, enrolled during active disease.

This CDR3 reads CASSSQGHGEAFF. DNA for the CDR3: TGTGCCAGCAGCTCACAGGGTCACGGTGAAGCTTTCTTT. V is TRBV7-3 and J is TRBJ1-1; the D gene is possibly TRBD1 (6 bases). This CDR3 is 13 amino acids long. The germline V gene has CDR1 SGHTA and CDR2 FQGTGA. The V end was cut by 4 bases, the J end by 7 bases, with 13 bases between. The full variable domain, rest sourced from reference TRBV7-3 and TRBJ1-1, is GAGVSQTPSNKVTEKGKYVELRCDPISGHTALYWYRQSLGQGPEFLIYFQGTGAADDSGLPNDRFFAVRPEGSVSTLKIQRTERGDSAVYLCASSSQGHGEAFFGQGTRLTVV.

V and J are TRBV7-2 and TRBJ2-7; 9 positions match TRBD1. This CDR3 is 16 amino acids long. The germline V gene has CDR1 SGHTA and CDR2 FQGNSA. With V trimmed by 2 bases and J by 2 bases, 7 bases remained unmatched. The CDR3 region is CASSLLGQGGPYEQYF. The CDR3 DNA reads as TGTGCCAGCAGCTTATTGGGACAGGGAGGTCCCTACGAGCAGTACTTC.

The J gene is TRBJ2-1, the V gene TRBV14; 11 positions agree with TRBD2. From germline, CDR1 is SGHDN and CDR2 FVKESK. V trimming: 0 bases; J trimming: 6 bases; junction bases outside the gene matches: 10. The CDR3 extends over 18 amino acids. The CDR3 DNA reads as TGTGCCAGCAGCCAAGATTGGCGTCCTAGCGGGGGGCGCAATGAGCAGTTCTTC. Amino acid sequence: CASSQDWRPSGGRNEQFF.

The chain couples TRBV11-1 to TRBJ2-3; D may be TRBD2 (6 bases). Trimming stripped 5 bases from V and 0 bases from J, with 12 bases between. This CDR3 is built from 15 residues. Germline V gene sequence: CDR1 SGHAT, CDR2 FQDESV (reference sequence). The DNA for the CDR3 is TGTGCCAGCAGCCCAGGAGGGTTTAGCACAGATACGCAGTATTTT. Amino acid sequence: CASSPGGFSTDTQYF.

J is TRBJ1-6 and V is TRBV14, with no clear D. CDR3 size: 13 residues. The V end lost 4 bases, the J end lost 7 bases, and 8 bases lay between the germline ends. CDR1 is SGHDN, CDR2 FVKESK, per germline. CDR3 bases: TGTGCCAGCAGCCCGCGGGAAAATTCACCCCTCCACTTT. Protein: CASSPRENSPLHF.

The V and J genes are TRBV7-3 and TRBJ1-1; TRBD1 agrees at 7 bases. J was trimmed by 4 bases and V by 0 bases; bases with no gene match: 2. CDR3 size: 14 residues. Germline CDR1 reads SGHTA; CDR2 reads FQGTGA. The CDR3 DNA follows: TGTGCCAGCAGCTTAACAGGGGGCCTCACTGAAGCTTTCTTT. This codes for CASSLTGGLTEAFF.

The chain is built from TRBV18 and TRBJ1-1, with D possibly being TRBD1 (6 bases). Germline V gene sequence: CDR1 KGHSH, CDR2 LQKENI. The CDR3 has 15 residues. V lost 6 bases to trimming and J lost 3 bases, with 17 bases between them. The CDR3 is CASSSGGGADTEAFF. The CDR3 DNA follows: TGTGCCAGCTCCTCCGGTGGGGGGGCGGACACTGAAGCTTTCTTT. Full variable domain (outside the CDR3, taken from reference TRBV18 and TRBJ1-1): NAGVMQNPRHLVRRRGQEARLRCSPMKGHSHVYWYRQLPEEGLKFMVYLQKENIIDESGMPKERFSAEFPKEGPSILRIQQVVRGDSAAYFCASSSGGGADTEAFFGQGTRLTVV.

V is TRBV5-3 and J is TRBJ1-2, with a possible D match to TRBD1 (5 bases). TRBV5-3 is an ORF, with its function uncertain. The CDR3 consists of 15 residues. Trimming pared 4 bases from V and 0 bases from J, leaving 13 bases between. CDR3 in amino acids: CARSETHRSNYGYTF. CDR3 DNA: TGTGCCAGAAGCGAAACACACAGGTCTAACTATGGCTACACCTTC.

The J gene is TRBJ2-2, the V gene TRBV3-1 (or the pseudogene TRBV3-2); D might be TRBD1 (6 bases). This CDR3 has 15 residues. Germline CDR1 is LGHDT and CDR2 is YNNKEL (reference sequence). With 1 base removed from V and 8 bases from J, the gap between germline ends came to 14 bases. The DNA of the CDR3 is TGTGCCAGCAGCCAAGGGGACACCTCATCAGGGGAGCTGTTTTTT. Translating gives CASSQGDTSSGELFF.

About this clone itself: At one end, the junction sequence differs from germline, possibly due to a read error. The chain recombines TRBV11-2 with TRBJ2-3, with 8 bases that match TRBD1. Germline V lookup: CDR1 SGHAT, CDR2 FQNNGV. The CDR3 runs 11 residues. The CDR3 loop is CASSPGQGPRF. CDR3 bases: TGTGCCAGCAGCCCCGGACAGGGACCCCGTTTT.

V gene TRBV19 combines with J gene TRBJ1-2; tentative D call: TRBD1 (6 bases). The length of the CDR3 is 13 residues. The V gene lost 3 bases and the J gene lost 8 bases, with 13 bases spanning the gap. Germline CDR1 reads LNHDA; CDR2 reads SQIVND (reference sequence). The CDR3 region is CASSMNRAPGYTF. The CDR3 coding sequence is TGTGCCAGTAGTATGAACAGGGCGCCGGGCTACACCTTC. The full variable domain, completed using reference TRBV19 and TRBJ1-2, is DGGITQSPKYLFRKEGQNVTLSCEQNLNHDAMYWYRQDPGQGLRLIYYSQIVNDFQKGDIAEGYSVSREKKESFPLTVTSAQKNPTAFYLCASSMNRAPGYTFGSGTRLTVV.

The gene calls are TRBV9 and TRBJ2-7; no clear D gene. The CDR3 is made up of 14 amino acids. V was cut by 0 bases and J by 2 bases, with 9 bases left in between. CDR1 and CDR2 from the germline V gene are SGDLS and YYNGEE. The CDR3 coding sequence is TGTGCCAGCAGCGTAGTGGCACAGCCCTACGAGCAGTACTTC. Translated, it gives CASSVVAQPYEQYF.

This rearrangement joins TRBV6-5 to TRBJ1-4; TRBD1 matches at 8 bases. Trimming took 6 bases from V and 6 from J; bases not matched to a gene: 9. Germline V gives CDR1 MNHEY, CDR2 SVGAGI. The CDR3 extends over 15 amino acids. The chain's CDR3 is CASSLLQGGYEKLFF. The CDR3 DNA is TGTGCCAGCAGCCTCTTACAGGGGGGATATGAAAAACTGTTTTTT.

The gene calls are TRBV19 and TRBJ2-7, with 9 bases lining up with TRBD1. This CDR3 has 15 amino acids. Germline CDR1 is LNHDA and CDR2 is SQIVND (reference sequence). V gave up 2 bases and J gave up 3 bases; unmatched junction bases: 5. The CDR3 sequence is CASSIKAGQGYEQYF. The CDR3 nucleotides read TGTGCCAGTAGTATAAAAGCGGGACAGGGCTACGAGCAGTACTTC.

The chain combines TRBV19 with TRBJ1-1; D may be TRBD1 (6 bases). CDR1 and CDR2 from the germline V gene are LNHDA and SQIVND (reference sequence). V was shortened by 1 base and J by 1 base, with 10 bases between the two germline ends. This CDR3 has 15 amino acids. The CDR3 reads CASSIGPDRNTEAFF. The CDR3, as DNA: TGTGCCAGTAGTATAGGCCCGGACAGGAACACTGAAGCTTTCTTT. Complete variable domain (other parts from reference TRBV19 and TRBJ1-1): DGGITQSPKYLFRKEGQNVTLSCEQNLNHDAMYWYRQDPGQGLRLIYYSQIVNDFQKGDIAEGYSVSREKKESFPLTVTSAQKNPTAFYLCASSIGPDRNTEAFFGQGTRLTVV.

The J gene is TRBJ2-1, the V gene TRBV7-9; TRBD1 matches 10 bases. The CDR3 is made up of 14 amino acids. J was trimmed by 9 bases and V by 3 bases; bases with no gene match: 5. Germline V gives CDR1 SEHNR, CDR2 FQNEAQ (reference sequence). CDR3 sequence (DNA): TGTGCCAGCAGCTTGGGACAGGGGATGGGTGAGCAGTTCTTC. Amino acids: CASSLGQGMGEQFF.

This chain joins TRBV5-1 and TRBJ2-6, with D maybe TRBD2 (6 bases). Germline loops: CDR1 SGHRS, CDR2 YFSETQ. CDR3 length: 18 residues. Trimming shortened V by 4 bases and J by 0 bases, and 17 bases separated the two germline ends. The CDR3 DNA is TGCGCCAGCAGCCCGGTAGCGGTTACGAGCTCTGGGGCCAACGTCCTGACTTTC. It codes for CASSPVAVTSSGANVLTF.

The chain has TRBV7-9 and TRBJ2-6, with 10 bases identical to TRBD1. Germline V gene data show CDR1 as SEHNR and CDR2 as FQNEAQ (reference sequence). Trimming took 5 bases from V and 12 from J; bases not matched to a gene: 7. The CDR3 has 14 amino acids. The CDR3: CASSVPGQGSVLTF. CDR3 bases: TGTGCCAGCAGCGTACCGGGACAGGGGTCCGTCCTGACTTTC.